The 29 T cell receptor beta chains presented below share a single source sample, sequenced in a study of blood T cells in healthy people across ages. Primed by a sample-barcoded 5' primer and a J-beta primer mix, a second PCR proceeded for roughly 6 to 12 cycles. TCRdb re-analysed the 5' RACE reads in MiXCR, keeping a single row per CDR3 protein. The table includes fewer than 950,000 distinct CDR3 sequences, approximately 35% detected once. Material for sequencing was blood. Receptor source: a man aged 18 to 29 in good health.

The sample holds a few counts of this clonotype. This rearrangement joins TRBV7-2 to TRBJ1-4, with D uncertain. V lost 0 bases and J lost 8, with 10 bases in between. Germline CDR1 reads SGHTA; CDR2 reads FQGNSA. The CDR3 is 14 amino acids. CDR3 sequence (DNA): TGTGCCAGCAGCTTAGCGCGAGGGAACGAAAAACTGTTTTTT. Translated, it gives CASSLARGNEKLFF.

The J gene is TRBJ2-5, the V gene TRBV6-1; no clear D. V lost 0 bases, J lost 2 bases, and 7 bases lay in between. Germline V gene sequence: CDR1 MNHNS, CDR2 SASEGT. The length of the CDR3 is 14 residues. CDR3 bases: TGTGCCAGCAGTGAAGCGGACGGTCAAGAGACCCAGTACTTC. This translates into CASSEADGQETQYF.

In its sample, this clonotype was seen a few times. The chain couples TRBV20-1 to TRBJ1-4; D ambiguous. Germline V gene data show CDR1 as DFQATT and CDR2 as SNEGSKA (reference sequence). The CDR3 has 13 amino acids. V lost 0 bases, J lost 5 bases, and 7 bases lay in between. CDR3 DNA sequence: TGCAGTGCTAGAGATCCGGTGAATGAAAAACTGTTTTTT. Translation gives CSARDPVNEKLFF.

This clonotype was found many times. The genes are TRBV12-3 or TRBV12-4 and TRBJ2-5, with 14 bases lining up with TRBD2. The CDR3 loop spans 17 amino acids. Trimming at V came to 6 bases and at J to 0 bases, leaving 6 bases not matched to a gene. The CDR3 loop reads CASSGLAGGPYQETQYF. In nucleotides, the CDR3 is TGTGCCAGCAGCGGACTAGCGGGGGGACCCTACCAAGAGACCCAGTACTTC.

The chain has TRBV4-3 and TRBJ2-7; TRBD1 agrees at 8 bases. Per germline, CDR1 LGHNA and CDR2 YSLEER. V lost 3 bases and J lost 4; bases outside the gene matches: 8. This CDR3 comprises 15 residues. The CDR3 nucleotides are TGCGCCAGCAGCCAGGACAGGGAGGAAAGGTACGAGCAGTACTTC. As protein: CASSQDREERYEQYF.

The table lists this clonotype with many counts. The gene calls are TRBV29-1 and TRBJ2-5, with a weak D call TRBD1 (6 bases). CDR1 is SQVTM and CDR2 is ANQGSEA in the germline V gene. Trimming took off 6 bases at V and 4 bases at J, with 21 bases between the two ends. The CDR3 length is 15 residues. CDR3 in amino acids: CSVGFWTVQGETQYF. In nucleotides, the CDR3 is TGCAGCGTCGGTTTTTGGACAGTACAAGGAGAGACCCAGTACTTC.

The genes are TRBV20-1 and TRBJ2-7; no definite D call. Between the trimmed V and J ends, which lost 3 bases and 0 bases, there was a span of 12 bases. CDR3 length: 14 residues. Germline V CDR1 and CDR2: DFQATT, SNEGSKA (reference sequence). Here the CDR3 DNA reads TGCAGTGCTAGGAAAGTGGAAAGCTCCTACGAGCAGTACTTC. Translation: CSARKVESSYEQYF.

This clonotype has a handful of counts. The chain links TRBV28 to TRBJ2-5; 10 nucleotides agree with TRBD2. The CDR3 is 16 amino acids. Germline loops: CDR1 MDHEN, CDR2 SYDVKM. V lost 5 bases, J lost 1 base, and 7 bases stayed unmatched. The CDR3 region is CASSVPGLAVQETQYF. Here the CDR3 DNA reads TGTGCCAGCAGTGTTCCTGGACTAGCGGTCCAAGAGACCCAGTACTTC. Drawing the rest from reference TRBV28 and TRBJ2-5, the complete variable domain is DVKVTQSSRYLVKRTGEKVFLECVQDMDHENMFWYRQDPGLGLRLIYFSYDVKMKEKGDIPEGYSVSREKKERFSLILESASTNQTSMYLCASSVPGLAVQETQYFGPGTRLLVL.

In this sample, this clonotype turned up a few times. The chain has TRBV5-1 and TRBJ1-4; 8 bases agree with TRBD1. The V gene end was trimmed by 0 bases and the J gene end by 7 bases; junction bases not matched to a gene: 5. Germline CDR1 is SGHRS and CDR2 is YFSETQ. CDR3 length equals 15 residues. DNA of the CDR3: TGCGCCAGCAGCTTGGGGGACAGGTCGACTGAAAAACTGTTTTTT. Protein product: CASSLGDRSTEKLFF.

About this clonotype: A much larger clone lies a single base off, so this may be a read error. V gene TRBV7-2 combines with J gene TRBJ2-7; tentative D call: TRBD2 (6 bases). The V end lost 0 bases, the J end lost 7 bases, and 28 bases lay between the germline ends. This CDR3 region has 19 residues. Germline CDR1 is SGHTA and CDR2 is FQGNSA. CDR3 sequence: CASSLARDSENPSYNEQYF. The CDR3 bases are TGTGCCAGCAGCTTAGCGAGGGACTCCGAAAACCCCTCCTACAATGAGCAGTACTTC.

The chain has TRBV5-1 and TRBJ2-3; the D gene could be TRBD1 or TRBD2 (5 bases each). This CDR3 is 15 amino acids long. Germline values: CDR1 SGHRS, CDR2 YFSETQ. The germline V and J ends were trimmed by 7 bases and 1 base, with 16 bases remaining between them. Here the CDR3 DNA reads TGCGCCAGCTCGGTCGAGGGGCTGCGCACAGATACGCAGTATTTT. It translates to CASSVEGLRTDTQYF.

The J gene is TRBJ2-1, the V gene TRBV9; D unresolved. CDR1 and CDR2 (germline): SGDLS, YYNGEE. CDR3 size: 13 residues. Trimming removed 0 bases at V and 8 bases at J, with 9 bases between. The CDR3 DNA follows: TGTGCCAGCAGCGTAGCTTTTGTCGATGAGCAGTTCTTC. Translation gives CASSVAFVDEQFF.

Here the CDR3 reads CASSQDRRNTGELFF. The CDR3 DNA reads TGTGCCAGCAGCCAGGACCGGAGGAACACCGGGGAGCTGTTTTTT. The chain combines TRBV7-9 with TRBJ2-2; D is unclear. V was pared by 5 bases and J by 1 base, with 11 bases between. The CDR3 totals 15 residues. CDR1 is SEHNR, CDR2 FQNEAQ, per germline (reference sequence).

The CDR3 DNA sequence: TGTGCCAGTAGTACCGAAATACGGCCCTCCTACGAGCAGTACTTC. It is translated as CASSTEIRPSYEQYF. V and J are TRBV19 and TRBJ2-7; D call uncertain. V dropped 4 bases and J dropped 0 bases, with 13 bases sitting between them. The germline V gene has CDR1 LNHDA and CDR2 SQIVND (reference sequence). The CDR3 runs 15 residues.

The rearrangement uses TRBV20-1 and TRBJ1-1; 10 positions match TRBD1. This CDR3 has 15 amino acids. Germline assignment: CDR1 DFQATT and CDR2 SNEGSKA (reference sequence). The J segment lost 5 bases and the V segment lost 2 bases, leaving 8 bases of the junction unmatched. The CDR3 nucleotides read TGCAGTGCTAGAATCCGGGACAGGGGTGGTACTGAAGCTTTCTTT. It is translated as CSARIRDRGGTEAFF.

This clonotype appeared a few times. This sequence may be a read error, since a much larger clone differs from it by one base. The chain links TRBV12-3 or TRBV12-4 to TRBJ2-2, with a possible D match to TRBD2 (5 bases). The V end lost 5 bases, the J end lost 9 bases, and 13 bases lay between the germline ends. The CDR3 length is 13 residues. The CDR3 region has the DNA TGTGCCAGCAGTGTCGGGGATATCAGGGAGCTGTTTTTT. It codes for CASSVGDIRELFF.

There are a few counts of this clonotype. The chain is built from TRBV30 and TRBJ2-5; 10 bases fit TRBD2. Germline values: CDR1 GTSNPN, CDR2 SVGIG (reference sequence). This CDR3 comprises 15 residues. V was pared by 1 base and J by 3 bases, with 5 bases of the junction left unmatched. The CDR3, as DNA: TGTGCCTGGAGTGGGTCTAGCGGGGGTAAAGAGACCCAGTACTTC. Translating gives CAWSGSSGGKETQYF.

This clonotype was seen repeatedly, ten times or more. The chain links TRBV29-1 to TRBJ2-2, with 7 positions matching TRBD1. The CDR3 consists of 12 residues. V was clipped by 5 bases and J by 4 bases; unmatched bases: 1. Per the germline V gene, CDR1 is SQVTM and CDR2 is ANQGSEA. The CDR3 protein is CSVRQGTGELFF. Written as DNA, the CDR3 is TGCAGCGTTAGACAGGGCACCGGGGAGCTGTTTTTT.

The chain employs TRBV4-3 and TRBJ1-2; D is possibly TRBD1 (5 bases). V was pared by 0 bases and J by 1 base, with 18 bases between. CDR1 and CDR2 from the germline V gene are LGHNA and YSLEER. This CDR3 is built from 18 residues. The CDR3 reads CASSQDRTGRDVNYGYTF. The DNA of the CDR3 is TGCGCCAGCAGCCAAGATCGGACGGGGCGGGATGTTAACTATGGCTACACCTTC.

The gene calls are TRBV28 and TRBJ2-5; 8 nucleotides match TRBD1. V gave up 2 bases and J gave up 1 base; unmatched junction bases: 9. Germline CDR1 is MDHEN and CDR2 is SYDVKM. CDR3 length equals 17 residues. CDR3 sequence reads: CASSLLPRGLLQETQYF. The CDR3, as DNA: TGTGCCAGCAGTTTACTTCCCAGGGGGCTACTCCAAGAGACCCAGTACTTC. Complete variable domain (other parts from reference TRBV28 and TRBJ2-5): DVKVTQSSRYLVKRTGEKVFLECVQDMDHENMFWYRQDPGLGLRLIYFSYDVKMKEKGDIPEGYSVSREKKERFSLILESASTNQTSMYLCASSLLPRGLLQETQYFGPGTRLLVL.

V gene TRBV7-3 combines with J gene TRBJ2-5; D remains unclear. The CDR3 has 13 amino acids. V lost 4 bases to trimming and J lost 11 bases, with 17 bases between them. Germline assignment: CDR1 SGHTA and CDR2 FQGTGA. Here the CDR3 reads CASSSRTYNEQYF. CDR3 nucleotide sequence: TGTGCCAGCAGCTCCAGGACGTACAATGAGCAGTACTTC.

Here the CDR3 DNA reads TGTGCCAGCAGCTTAAGGGGTTGGGACTACAGTCATAGCGGGTACTACGAGCAGTACTTC. It specifies CASSLRGWDYSHSGYYEQYF. The V gene is TRBV7-2, the J gene TRBJ2-7, with 7 bases that match TRBD2. V gave up 2 bases and J gave up 3 bases; unmatched junction bases: 22. The CDR3 has 20 amino acids. In germline, CDR1 is SGHTA, CDR2 FQGNSA.

This clonotype was observed a few times. V is TRBV5-1 and J is TRBJ1-1, with 7 bases matching TRBD1. CDR1 and CDR2 (germline): SGHRS, YFSETQ. CDR3 length equals 17 residues. V was pared by 4 bases and J by 1 base, with 13 bases of the junction left unmatched. CDR3 sequence: CASSPLGSGQKNTEAFF. The CDR3, as DNA: TGCGCCAGCAGCCCACTTGGTTCGGGACAGAAGAACACTGAAGCTTTCTTT. Full variable domain (remainder filled in from reference TRBV5-1 and TRBJ1-1): KAGVTQTPRYLIKTRGQQVTLSCSPISGHRSVSWYQQTPGQGLQFLFEYFSETQRNKGNFPGRFSGRQFSNSRSEMNVSTLELGDSALYLCASSPLGSGQKNTEAFFGQGTRLTVV.

This clonotype has a count of ten or more. This rearrangement joins TRBV20-1 to TRBJ2-1, with TRBD2 identical over 9 bases. The CDR3 is 15 amino acids. V lost 4 bases to trimming and J lost 0 bases; unmatched junction nucleotides: 4. CDR1 and CDR2 (germline): DFQATT, SNEGSKA (reference sequence). CDR3 DNA sequence: TGCAGTGCTAACGCGGGGGGGAGCTCCTACAATGAGCAGTTCTTC. Translating it yields CSANAGGSSYNEQFF.

A note on this clonotype: A much larger clone differs from this one at a single base, so this may be a read error. The chain employs TRBV7-9 and TRBJ2-3; D is ambiguous. This CDR3 region has 16 residues. The germline V gene has CDR1 SEHNR and CDR2 FQNEAQ (reference sequence). In nucleotides, the CDR3 is TGTGCCGGCAGCCCCCGCCCCAAGGTCAGCACAGATACGCAGTATTTT. Protein product: CAGSPRPKVSTDTQYF. Full variable domain (remainder filled in from reference TRBV7-9 and TRBJ2-3): DTGVSQNPRHKITKRGQNVTFRCDPISEHNRLYWYRQTLGQGPEFLTYFQNEAQLEKSRLLSDRFSAERPKGSFSTLEIQRTEQGDSAMYLCAGSPRPKVSTDTQYFGPGTRLTVL.

Comments on this clonotype: One junction end disagrees with the germline gene, perhaps due to a read error. The chain is built from TRBV4-1 and TRBJ1-5; D possibly corresponds to TRBD1 (5 bases). The V gene's germline CDR1 is MGHRA and CDR2 YSYEKL. This CDR3 is 15 amino acids long. The CDR3 nucleotides read TGCGCCAGCAGCCAAGTGGGGCTTAGCAATCAGCCCCGGCATTTT. Encoded protein: CASSQVGLSNQPRHF.

This clonotype has more than one count but fewer than ten. This chain links TRBV6-5 with TRBJ1-2; a possible D gene is TRBD1 (6 bases). This CDR3 is built from 13 residues. From germline, CDR1 is MNHEY and CDR2 SVGAGI. The ends were cut back, 8 bases at V and 6 bases at J, with 16 bases in the middle. In nucleotides, the CDR3 is TGTGCCAGCCGTCCGGGGGGGCGGCATGGCTACACCTTC. Its protein is CASRPGGRHGYTF.

The V call is TRBV7-2, the J call TRBJ2-3; possibly TRBD1 for D (5 bases). The CDR3 loop spans 14 amino acids. V was pared by 1 base and J by 10 bases, with 15 bases between. CDR1 is SGHTA and CDR2 is FQGNSA in the germline V gene. Here the CDR3 DNA reads TGTGCCAGCAGCTTAGAAGGGGTGGGTGGATCGCAGTATTTT. It translates to CASSLEGVGGSQYF. The whole variable domain, remainder taken from reference TRBV7-2 and TRBJ2-3, is GAGVSQSPSNKVTEKGKDVELRCDPISGHTALYWYRQSLGQGLEFLIYFQGNSAPDKSGLPSDRFSAERTGGSVSTLTIQRTQQEDSAVYLCASSLEGVGGSQYFGPGTRLTVL.

The V gene is TRBV20-1, the J gene TRBJ2-3, with TRBD1 matching 9 bases. CDR3 length: 15 residues. Trimming took 0 bases from V and 8 from J; bases not matched to a gene: 9. CDR1 is DFQATT, CDR2 SNEGSKA, per germline (reference sequence). The DNA for the CDR3 is TGCAGTGCTAGAGAACCCGGGACAGGGCAGAGTACGCAGTATTTT. Amino acid sequence: CSAREPGTGQSTQYF.